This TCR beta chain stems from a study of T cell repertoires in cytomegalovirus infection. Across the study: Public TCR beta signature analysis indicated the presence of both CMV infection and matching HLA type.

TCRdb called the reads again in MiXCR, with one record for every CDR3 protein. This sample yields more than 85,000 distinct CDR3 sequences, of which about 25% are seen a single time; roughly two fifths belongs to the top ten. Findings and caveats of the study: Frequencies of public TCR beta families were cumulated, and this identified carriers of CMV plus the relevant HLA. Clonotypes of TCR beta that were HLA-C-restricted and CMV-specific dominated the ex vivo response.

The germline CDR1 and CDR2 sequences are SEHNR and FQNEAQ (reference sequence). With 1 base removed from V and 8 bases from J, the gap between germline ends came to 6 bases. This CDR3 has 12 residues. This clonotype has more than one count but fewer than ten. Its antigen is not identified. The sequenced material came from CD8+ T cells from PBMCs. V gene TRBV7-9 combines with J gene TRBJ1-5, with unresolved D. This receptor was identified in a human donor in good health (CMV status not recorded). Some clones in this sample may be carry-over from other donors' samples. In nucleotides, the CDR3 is TGTGCCAGCAGCTTAGGGGGAAAGCCCCAGCATTTT. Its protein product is CASSLGGKPQHF. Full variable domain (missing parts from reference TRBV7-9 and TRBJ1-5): DTGVSQNPRHKITKRGQNVTFRCDPISEHNRLYWYRQTLGQGPEFLTYFQNEAQLEKSRLLSDRFSAERPKGSFSTLEIQRTEQGDSAMYLCASSLGGKPQHFGDGTRLSIL.